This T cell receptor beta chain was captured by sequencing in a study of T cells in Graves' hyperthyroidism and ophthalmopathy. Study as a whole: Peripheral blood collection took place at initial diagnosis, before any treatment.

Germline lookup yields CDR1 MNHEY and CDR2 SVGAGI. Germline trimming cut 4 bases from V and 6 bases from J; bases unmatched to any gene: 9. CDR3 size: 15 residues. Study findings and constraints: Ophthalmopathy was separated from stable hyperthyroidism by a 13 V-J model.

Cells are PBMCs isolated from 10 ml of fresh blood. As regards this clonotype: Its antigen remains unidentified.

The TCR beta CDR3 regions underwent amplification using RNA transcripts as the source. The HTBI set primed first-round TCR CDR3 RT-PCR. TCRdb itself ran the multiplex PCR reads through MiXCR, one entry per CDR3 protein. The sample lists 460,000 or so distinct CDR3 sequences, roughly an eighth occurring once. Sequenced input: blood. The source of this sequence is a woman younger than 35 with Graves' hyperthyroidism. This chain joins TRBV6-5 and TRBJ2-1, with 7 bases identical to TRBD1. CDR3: CASSFDTTGSNEQFF. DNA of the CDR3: TGTGCCAGCAGTTTCGACACGACAGGGAGCAATGAGCAGTTCTTC.